The clone carrying this TCR beta chain was observed a few times. The source of the sample is a study of cytomegalovirus exposure and HLA in healthy donors. Amplification used 60 Vbeta primers and 13 Jbeta primers. Measured with immunoSEQ multiplex PCR; TCRdb has only the in-frame clones, and not every one. The sample has some 130,000 clones, approximately 80% seen once. Trimming took 7 bases from V and 2 from J; bases not matched to a gene: 8. Germline V gene sequence: CDR1 SGHRS, CDR2 YFSETQ. The CDR3 has 14 amino acids. The sequenced sample was PBMCs. This sequence joins TRBV5-1 and TRBJ2-7; TRBD1 matches at 8 bases. The receptor was isolated from a human donor in good health. CDR3 DNA: TGCGCCAGCCGCCGTCCAGGGGGCGCCTACGAGCAGTACTTC. This sequence encodes CASRRPGGAYEQYF.